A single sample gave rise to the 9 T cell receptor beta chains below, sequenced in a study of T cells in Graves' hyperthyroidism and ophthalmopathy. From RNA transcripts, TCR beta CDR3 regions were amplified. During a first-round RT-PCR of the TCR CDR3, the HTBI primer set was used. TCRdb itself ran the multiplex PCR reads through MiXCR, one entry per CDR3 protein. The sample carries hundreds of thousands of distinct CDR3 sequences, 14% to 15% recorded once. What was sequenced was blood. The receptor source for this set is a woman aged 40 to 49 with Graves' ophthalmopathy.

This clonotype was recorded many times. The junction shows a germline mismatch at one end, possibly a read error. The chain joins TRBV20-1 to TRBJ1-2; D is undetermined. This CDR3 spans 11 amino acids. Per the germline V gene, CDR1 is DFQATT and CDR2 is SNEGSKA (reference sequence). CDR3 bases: TGCAGGGCTAGGAGTATCTATGGCTACACCTTC. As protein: CRARSIYGYTF.

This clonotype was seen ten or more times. The CDR3 reads CASSITASGNYEQYF. In nucleotides, the CDR3 is TGTGCCAGTAGTATAACGGCTAGCGGGAATTACGAGCAGTACTTC. The chain uses TRBV19 and TRBJ2-7; TRBD2 agrees at 9 bases. Germline V lookup: CDR1 LNHDA, CDR2 SQIVND (reference sequence). Trimming at V came to 2 bases and at J to 4 bases, leaving 6 bases not matched to a gene. CDR3 size: 15 residues.

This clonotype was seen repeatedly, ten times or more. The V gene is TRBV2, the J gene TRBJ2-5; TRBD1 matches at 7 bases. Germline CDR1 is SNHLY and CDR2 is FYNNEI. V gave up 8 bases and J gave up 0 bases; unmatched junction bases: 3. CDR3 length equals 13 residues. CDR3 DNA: TGTGCCAGCTTACAGGGGTACCAAGAGACCCAGTACTTC. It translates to CASLQGYQETQYF.

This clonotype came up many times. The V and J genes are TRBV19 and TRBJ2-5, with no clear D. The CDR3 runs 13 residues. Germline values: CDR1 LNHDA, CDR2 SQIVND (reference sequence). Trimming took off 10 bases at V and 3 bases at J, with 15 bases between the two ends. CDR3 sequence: CAMTGPRKETQYF. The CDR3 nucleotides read TGTGCCATGACCGGGCCAAGAAAAGAGACCCAGTACTTC.

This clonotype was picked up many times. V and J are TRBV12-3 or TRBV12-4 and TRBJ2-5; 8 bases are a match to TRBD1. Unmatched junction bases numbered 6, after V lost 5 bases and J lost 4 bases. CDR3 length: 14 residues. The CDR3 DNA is TGTGCCAGCAGTCCAAGGGACAGGAGAGAGACCCAGTACTTC. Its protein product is CASSPRDRRETQYF.

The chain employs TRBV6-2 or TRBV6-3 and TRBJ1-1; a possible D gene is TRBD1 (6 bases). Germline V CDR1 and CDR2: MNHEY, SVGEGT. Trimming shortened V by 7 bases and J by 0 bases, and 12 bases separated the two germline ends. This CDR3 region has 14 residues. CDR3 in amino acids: CASKPDRVNTEAFF. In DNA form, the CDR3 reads TGTGCCAGCAAACCGGACAGAGTGAACACTGAAGCTTTCTTT.

CDR3 DNA: TGTGCCAGTTTAGGGGGGACCACTGAAGCTTTCTTT. Protein product: CASLGGTTEAFF. The rearrangement joins TRBV19 to TRBJ1-1, with D possibly TRBD1 on 6 matching bases. CDR1 and CDR2 from the germline V gene are LNHDA and SQIVND (reference sequence). With 8 bases removed from V and 4 bases from J, the gap between germline ends came to 11 bases. The CDR3 totals 12 residues. The entire variable domain, with the rest obtained from reference TRBV19 and TRBJ1-1, is as follows: DGGITQSPKYLFRKEGQNVTLSCEQNLNHDAMYWYRQDPGQGLRLIYYSQIVNDFQKGDIAEGYSVSREKKESFPLTVTSAQKNPTAFYLCASLGGTTEAFFGQGTRLTVV.

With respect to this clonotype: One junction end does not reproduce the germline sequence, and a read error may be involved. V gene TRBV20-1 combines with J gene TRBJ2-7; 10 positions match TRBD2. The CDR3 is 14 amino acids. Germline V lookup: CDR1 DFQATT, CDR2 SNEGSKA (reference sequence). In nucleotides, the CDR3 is TGCAGTGCTAGGGGACTAGCGACCTTCTACGGGCAGTACTTC. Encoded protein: CSARGLATFYGQYF.

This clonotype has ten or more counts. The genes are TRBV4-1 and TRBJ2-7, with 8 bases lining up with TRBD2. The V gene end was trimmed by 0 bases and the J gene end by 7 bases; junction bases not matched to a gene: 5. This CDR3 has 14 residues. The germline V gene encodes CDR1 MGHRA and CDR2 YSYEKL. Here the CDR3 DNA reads TGCGCCAGCAGCCAAGACCGGGAGGGCGTGGAGCAGTACTTC. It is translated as CASSQDREGVEQYF.